Listed here is a single T cell receptor beta chain. As processed by the authors: Amplification from reference gene primers served as the basis for estimated nucleated cell counts. This table comes from immunoSEQ multiplex PCR, and its TCRdb copy is limited to in-frame clones, with some not included. That table gives V, J and clone size, and the DNA gave D and trimming. Of around 100,000 clones in the sample, around nine tenths were seen once. These data belong to a study of blood T cell repertoires in COVID-19. Study context: Samples representing acute and convalescent COVID-19 were sourced from the United States, Italy and Spain. PBMCs, B-cell-depleted T cells, or T cells were the source of the cDNA or gDNA that made up the material.

The CDR3 runs to 16 residues. Germline V lookup: CDR1 ENHRY, CDR2 SYGVKD. V trimming: 3 bases; J trimming: 0 bases; junction bases outside the gene matches: 5. The sequence derives from a woman aged 70 to 79 who had recovered from COVID-19. V and J are TRBV10-3 and TRBJ1-3, with 7 bases that match TRBD1. Source material: peripheral blood. The CDR3 spells CAISETGTASGNTIYF. The CDR3 region has the DNA TGTGCCATCAGTGAAACCGGGACAGCCTCTGGAAACACCATATATTTT.